This entry concerns a single T cell receptor beta chain. Its antigen is currently unknown. This sample was taken from a study of T-cell reconstitution after alpha-beta-depleted transplantation in children. Broader study findings: The origin of alpha-beta T cells about two months after transplant was reportedly several hundred expanded graft clones. Elevated TCRbeta diversity at day 60 was traced, in some patients, to surviving recipient T cells and thymic progenitors. It was newly produced T cells that mostly accounted for T-cell counts and diversity one year after transplant.

The library targeted TCRbeta and was prepared with unique molecular identifiers. TCRdb ran MiXCR on the PCR reads and lists one entry per CDR3 protein. This repertoire shows about a million distinct CDR3 sequences, about 31% found once; its top ten account for approximately 30%. V shed 9 bases and J shed 5 bases, with 22 bases lying between them. CDR3 length: 15 amino acids. The sequence came from a boy in the first two years of life who had a stem cell transplant for SCID, so the T cells may come from the graft donor. The input for sequencing was PBMCs, mostly from graft donor cells, taken 360 days after TCRalphabeta/CD19-depleted stem cell transplant. This rearrangement joins TRBV12-3 or TRBV12-4 to TRBJ2-5, with D perhaps matching TRBD1 (6 bases). The DNA of the CDR3 is TGTGCCAGTAGGAAAGCGTGGGGGCCAACGGAGACCCAGTACTTC. Translation gives CASRKAWGPTETQYF.